The source of this T cell receptor (beta chain) is a study of T cells in Graves' hyperthyroidism and ophthalmopathy. Graves' hyperthyroidism qualified as stable when ophthalmopathy did not progress within 18 months. Together with thyroid ultrasound, orbital computed tomography, serum thyroxine and TRAb, clinical symptoms were used for diagnoses. The CDR3 regions of TCR beta were amplified from RNA transcripts. HTBI primers were used for first-round RT-PCR of the TCR CDR3. TCRdb redid the calling of the multiplex PCR reads with MiXCR, one entry per CDR3 protein. This sample has over 650,000 distinct CDR3 sequences, with about a sixth found just once. The sample holds many counts of this clonotype. Antigen unknown. Germline loops: CDR1 GTSNPN, CDR2 SVGIG (reference sequence). This CDR3 has 13 amino acids. V was shortened by 0 bases and J by 6 bases, with 8 bases between the two germline ends. Findings and limits, study-wide: Blood also showed most of the thyroid clonotypes that were expanded above 0.001. A median around 6.4 months before onset, the model predicted ophthalmopathy.

The receptor's source is a man aged 18 to 30 with Graves' hyperthyroidism. What was sequenced was blood. This chain joins TRBV30 and TRBJ2-2, with D possibly being TRBD1 (5 bases). CDR3 DNA sequence: TGTGCCTGGAGTGTAGGGGTGGCCGGGGAGCTGTTTTTT. Translating it yields CAWSVGVAGELFF.